This T cell receptor beta chain was retrieved from a study of blood T cell repertoires in COVID-19. The overall study: T cells, B-cell-depleted T cells, or PBMCs supplied cDNA or gDNA.

CDR1 is LNHDA, CDR2 SQIVND, per germline (reference sequence). V lost 1 base and J lost 4; bases outside the gene matches: 3. The CDR3 totals 15 residues. The repertoire was sequenced with immunoSEQ multiplex PCR; TCRdb's copy has only in-frame clones and lacks some. The sample has 60,000 to 75,000 clones; about 91% are singletons. Specimen: peripheral blood. The TCR originated in a man aged 35-49 years with COVID-19, enrolled during active disease. The chain employs TRBV19 and TRBJ2-1, with 8 bases identical to TRBD2. The CDR3: CASSIAGGRYNEQFF. CDR3 sequence (DNA): TGTGCCAGTAGTATAGCGGGGGGGCGATACAATGAGCAGTTCTTC.